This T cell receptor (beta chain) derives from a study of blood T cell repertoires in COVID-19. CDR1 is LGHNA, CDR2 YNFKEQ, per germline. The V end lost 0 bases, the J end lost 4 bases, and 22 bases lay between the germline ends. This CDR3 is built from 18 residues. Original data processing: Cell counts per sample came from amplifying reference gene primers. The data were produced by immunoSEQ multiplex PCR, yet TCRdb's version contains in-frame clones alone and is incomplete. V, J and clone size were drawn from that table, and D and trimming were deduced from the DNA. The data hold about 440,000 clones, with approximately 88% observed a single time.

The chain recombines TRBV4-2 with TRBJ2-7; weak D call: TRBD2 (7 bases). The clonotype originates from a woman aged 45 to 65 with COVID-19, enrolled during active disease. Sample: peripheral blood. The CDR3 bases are TGTGCCAGCAGCCAAGAAGGAGGGGTAGGGGGAGGGCTTTACGAGCAGTACTTC. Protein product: CASSQEGGVGGGLYEQYF.